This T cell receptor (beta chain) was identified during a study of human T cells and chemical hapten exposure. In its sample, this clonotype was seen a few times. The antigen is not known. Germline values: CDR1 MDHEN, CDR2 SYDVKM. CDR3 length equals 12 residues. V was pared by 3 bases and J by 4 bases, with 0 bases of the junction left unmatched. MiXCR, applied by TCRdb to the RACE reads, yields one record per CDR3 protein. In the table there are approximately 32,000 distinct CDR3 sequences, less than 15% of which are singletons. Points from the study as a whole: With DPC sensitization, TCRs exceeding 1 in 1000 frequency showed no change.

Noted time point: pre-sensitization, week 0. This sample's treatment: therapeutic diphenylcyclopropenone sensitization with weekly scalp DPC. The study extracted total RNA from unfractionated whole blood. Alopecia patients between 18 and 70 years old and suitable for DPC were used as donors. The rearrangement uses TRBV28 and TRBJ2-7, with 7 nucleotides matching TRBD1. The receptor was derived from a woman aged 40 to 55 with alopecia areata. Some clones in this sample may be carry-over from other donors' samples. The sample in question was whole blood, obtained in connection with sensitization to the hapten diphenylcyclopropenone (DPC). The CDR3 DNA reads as TGTGCCAGCAGTTTGGGACAGTACGAGCAGTACTTC. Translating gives CASSLGQYEQYF.